This T cell receptor beta chain was captured in a study of blood T cell repertoires in COVID-19. About the study: The origin of the acute and convalescent COVID-19 samples was the United States, Italy and Spain. In each case, the material was cDNA or gDNA derived from T cells, B-cell-depleted T cells, or PBMCs.

Germline V gene sequence: CDR1 KGHDR, CDR2 SFDVKD. This CDR3 has 15 amino acids. V trimming: 1 base; J trimming: 4 bases; junction bases outside the gene matches: 5. Clones were read by immunoSEQ multiplex PCR, and TCRdb kept only the in-frame ones, dropping some. The sample consists of under 200,000 clones, 88% of them appearing once. The clonotype was recovered from a man in his forties with active or convalescent COVID-19. The V call is TRBV24-1, the J call TRBJ2-7; 8 positions match TRBD1. Sequences were obtained from peripheral blood. The CDR3 DNA is TGTGCCACCAGTGATTTTGGACAGGGTGGGTACGAGCAGTACTTC. Its translation is CATSDFGQGGYEQYF.